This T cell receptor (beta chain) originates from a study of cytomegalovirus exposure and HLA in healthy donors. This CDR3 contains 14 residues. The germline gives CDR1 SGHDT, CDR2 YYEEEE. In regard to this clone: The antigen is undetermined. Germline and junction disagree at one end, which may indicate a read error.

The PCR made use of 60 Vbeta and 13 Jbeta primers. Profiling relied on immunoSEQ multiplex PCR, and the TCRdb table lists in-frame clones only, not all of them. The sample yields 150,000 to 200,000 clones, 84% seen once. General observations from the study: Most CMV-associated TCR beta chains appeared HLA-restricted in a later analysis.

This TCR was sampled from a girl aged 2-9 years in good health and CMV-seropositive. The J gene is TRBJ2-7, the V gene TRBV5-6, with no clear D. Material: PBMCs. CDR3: CTSSLRRSSYEQYF. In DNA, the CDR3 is TGTACCAGCAGCTTGAGACGGAGCTCCTACGAGCAGTACTTC.